The clone carrying this T cell receptor (beta chain) was counted a few times. Its antigen is as yet unknown. Each CDR3 protein gets one entry after TCRdb re-called the 5' RACE reads with MiXCR. Of about 320,000 distinct CDR3 sequences detected, 14% appear once; the ten largest clones hold 21%. The sample comes from a study of T-cell memory formation after mild COVID-19. Study-wide context: Clustering of TCRs was largely donor specific. Study-level points and caveats: Clones shrinking between day 15 and 85 showed a balanced CD4/CD8 split, and those that grew later tilted toward CD4+. Researchers found some responding clones in pre-infection memory, a sign that cross-reactive memory joined.

Germline V gene data show CDR1 as SGHVS and CDR2 as FQNEAQ. The CDR3 has 13 residues. Trimming removed 6 bases from V and 5 bases from J, with 13 bases in between. The sequencing sample was made of PBMCs or a T cell subset sorted from them (not recorded which). The chain is built from TRBV7-8 and TRBJ2-5, with D perhaps matching TRBD1 (7 bases). The receptor was isolated from a man aged 18 to 30 who had mild COVID-19 (a few samples of this study predate the infection). Cell type and time point are not known. The CDR3 DNA follows: TGTGCCAGCAGAGGACCAGGGGGGGAGACCCAGTACTTC. Translating gives CASRGPGGETQYF.